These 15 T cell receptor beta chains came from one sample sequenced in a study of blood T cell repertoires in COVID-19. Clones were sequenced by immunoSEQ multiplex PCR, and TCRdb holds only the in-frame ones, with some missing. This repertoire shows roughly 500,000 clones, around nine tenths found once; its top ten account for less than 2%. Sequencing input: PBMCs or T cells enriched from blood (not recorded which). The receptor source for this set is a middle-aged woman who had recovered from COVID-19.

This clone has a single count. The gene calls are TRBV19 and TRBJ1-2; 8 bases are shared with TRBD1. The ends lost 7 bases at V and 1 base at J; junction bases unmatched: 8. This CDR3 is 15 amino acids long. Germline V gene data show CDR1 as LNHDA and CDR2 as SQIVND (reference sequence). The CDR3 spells CASKDRASLNYGYTF. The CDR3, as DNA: TGTGCCAGTAAGGACAGGGCTTCGCTTAACTATGGCTACACCTTC.

CDR3 residues: CASVPNSNTEAFF. The DNA for the CDR3 is TGTGCCAGTGTCCCCAATTCGAACACTGAAGCTTTCTTT. The rearrangement joins TRBV6-5 to TRBJ1-1; D unresolved. CDR3 length: 13 residues. Germline V gives CDR1 MNHEY, CDR2 SVGAGI. V gave up 9 bases and J gave up 1 base, with 12 bases separating them.

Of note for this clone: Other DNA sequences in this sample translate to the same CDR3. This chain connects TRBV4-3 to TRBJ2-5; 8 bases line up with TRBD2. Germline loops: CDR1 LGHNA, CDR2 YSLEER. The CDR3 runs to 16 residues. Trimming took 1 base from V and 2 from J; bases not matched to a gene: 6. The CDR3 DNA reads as TGCGCCAGCAGCCAAGGGATCGGGGGGGGGCAAGAGACCCAGTACTTC. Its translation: CASSQGIGGGQETQYF.

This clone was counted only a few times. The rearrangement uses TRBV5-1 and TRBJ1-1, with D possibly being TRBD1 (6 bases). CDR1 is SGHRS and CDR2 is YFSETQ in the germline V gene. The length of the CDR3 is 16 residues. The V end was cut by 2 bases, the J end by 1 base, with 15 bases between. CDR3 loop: CASSFSGAVTNTEAFF. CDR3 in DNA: TGCGCCAGCAGCTTTTCAGGGGCCGTAACGAACACTGAAGCTTTCTTT.

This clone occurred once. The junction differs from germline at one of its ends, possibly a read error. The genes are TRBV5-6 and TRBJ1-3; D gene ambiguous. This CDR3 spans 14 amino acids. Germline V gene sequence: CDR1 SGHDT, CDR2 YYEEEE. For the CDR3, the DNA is TGTGCCAGCAGCTTGGCCATTCTAGCTTCCCACTTCCTTTTT. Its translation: CASSLAILASHFLF.

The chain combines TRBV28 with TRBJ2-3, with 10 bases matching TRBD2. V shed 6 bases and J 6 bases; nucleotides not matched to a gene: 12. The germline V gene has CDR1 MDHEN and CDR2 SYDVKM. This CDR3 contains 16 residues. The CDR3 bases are TGTGCCAGCAGCGAGACTAGCGGGCACCGTAAGGATACGCAGTATTTT. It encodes CASSETSGHRKDTQYF.

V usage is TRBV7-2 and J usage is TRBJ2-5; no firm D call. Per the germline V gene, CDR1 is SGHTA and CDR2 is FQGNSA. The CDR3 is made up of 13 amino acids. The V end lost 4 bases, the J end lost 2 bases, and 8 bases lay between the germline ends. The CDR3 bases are TGTGCCAGCAGCTCATTCGGTCAAGAGACCCAGTACTTC. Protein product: CASSSFGQETQYF.

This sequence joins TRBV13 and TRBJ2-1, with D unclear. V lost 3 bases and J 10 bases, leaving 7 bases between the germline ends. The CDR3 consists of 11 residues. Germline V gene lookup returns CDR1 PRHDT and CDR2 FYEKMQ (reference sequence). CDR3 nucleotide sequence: TGTGCCAGCAGCTTTAGGCGGGAGCAGTTCTTC. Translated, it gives CASSFRREQFF.

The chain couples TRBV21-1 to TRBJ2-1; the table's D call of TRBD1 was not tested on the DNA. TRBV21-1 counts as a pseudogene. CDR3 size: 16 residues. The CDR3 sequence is CASSKALWDTYNEQFF. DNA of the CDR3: TGTGCCAGCAGCAAAGCGCTTTGGGACACCTACAATGAGCAGTTCTTC.

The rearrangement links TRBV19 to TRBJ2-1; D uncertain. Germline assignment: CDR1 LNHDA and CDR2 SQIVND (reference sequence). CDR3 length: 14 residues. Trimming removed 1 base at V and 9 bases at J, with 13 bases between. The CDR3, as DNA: TGTGCCAGTAGTATAGTGGGCCCTATCGGTGAGCAGTTCTTC. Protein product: CASSIVGPIGEQFF.

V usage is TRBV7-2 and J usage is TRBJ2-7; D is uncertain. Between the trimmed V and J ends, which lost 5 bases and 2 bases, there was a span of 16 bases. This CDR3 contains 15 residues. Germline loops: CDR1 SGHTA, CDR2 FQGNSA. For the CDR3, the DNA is TGTGCCAGCAGCCCTCTTGGCAGTTCGCCCTACGAGCAGTACTTC. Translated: CASSPLGSSPYEQYF.

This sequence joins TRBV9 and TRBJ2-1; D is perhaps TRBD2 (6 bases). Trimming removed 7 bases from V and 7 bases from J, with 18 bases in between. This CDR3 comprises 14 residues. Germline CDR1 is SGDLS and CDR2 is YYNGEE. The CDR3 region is CASGLPGVVNEQFF. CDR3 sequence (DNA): TGTGCCAGCGGGTTACCGGGAGTGGTAAATGAGCAGTTCTTC.

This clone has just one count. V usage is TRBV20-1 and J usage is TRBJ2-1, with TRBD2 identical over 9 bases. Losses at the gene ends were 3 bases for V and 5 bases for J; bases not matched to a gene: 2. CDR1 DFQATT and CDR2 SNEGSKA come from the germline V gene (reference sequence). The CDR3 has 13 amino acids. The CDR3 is CSASLAGNNEQFF. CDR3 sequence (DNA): TGCAGTGCTAGTCTAGCGGGAAACAATGAGCAGTTCTTC.

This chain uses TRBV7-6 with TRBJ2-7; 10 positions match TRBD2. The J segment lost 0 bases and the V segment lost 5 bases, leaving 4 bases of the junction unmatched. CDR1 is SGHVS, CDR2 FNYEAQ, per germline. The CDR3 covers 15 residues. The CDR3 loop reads CASSQASGSSYEQYF. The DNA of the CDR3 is TGTGCCAGCAGCCAAGCTAGCGGGAGCTCCTACGAGCAGTACTTC. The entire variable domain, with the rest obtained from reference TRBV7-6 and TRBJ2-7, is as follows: GAGVSQSPRYKVTKRGQDVALRCDPISGHVSLYWYRQALGQGPEFLTYFNYEAQQDKSGLPNDRFSAERPEGSISTLTIQRTEQRDSAMYRCASSQASGSSYEQYFGPGTRLTVT.

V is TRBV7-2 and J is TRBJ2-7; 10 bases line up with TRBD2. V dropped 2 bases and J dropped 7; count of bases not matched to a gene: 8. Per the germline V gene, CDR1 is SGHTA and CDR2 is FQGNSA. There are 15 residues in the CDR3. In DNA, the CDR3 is TGTGCCAGCAGCTTAACTAGCGGGATCCAGAGTGAGCAGTACTTC. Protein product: CASSLTSGIQSEQYF.